The clone carrying this T cell receptor beta chain is deemed medium-sized (0.01 to 0.1%) by its frequency. Its antigen is as yet unknown. This sample is part of a study of T cell clusters in autoimmune cytopenias. Study outcomes and limitations: No experiment has yet validated the function of the T cell clusters defined in silico.

TRB amplification used around 260 ng of peripheral blood genomic DNA. CDR3 length: 14 amino acids. Germline CDR1 is MNHEY and CDR2 is SVGAGI. Multiplex touch-down PCR amplified TRB using TRB-A and TRB-B pools in one tube. TCRdb re-called the multiplex PCR reads, yielding one record per CDR3 amino acid sequence without DNA. The table lists about 8,400 distinct CDR3 sequences. Sequencing was done on a sample of peripheral blood. The chain carries TRBV6-5 and TRBJ1-2. The source is a human donor with an autoimmune cytopenia or autoimmune hepatitis (not recorded which). This chain's CDR3 is CASSYREVNYGYTF.